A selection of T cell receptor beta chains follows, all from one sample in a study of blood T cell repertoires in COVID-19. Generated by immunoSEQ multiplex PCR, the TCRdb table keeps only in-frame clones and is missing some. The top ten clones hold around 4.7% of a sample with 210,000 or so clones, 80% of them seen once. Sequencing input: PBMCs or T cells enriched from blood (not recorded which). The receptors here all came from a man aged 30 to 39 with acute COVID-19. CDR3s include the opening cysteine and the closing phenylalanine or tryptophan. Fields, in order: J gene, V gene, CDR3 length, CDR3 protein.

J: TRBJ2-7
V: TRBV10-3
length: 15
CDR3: CAISGTTTGRYEQYF

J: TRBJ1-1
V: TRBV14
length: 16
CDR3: CASSQLGGRGNTEAFF

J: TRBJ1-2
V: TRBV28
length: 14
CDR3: CASSFGHRNYGYTF

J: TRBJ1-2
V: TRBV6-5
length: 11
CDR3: CAVTEIYGYTF

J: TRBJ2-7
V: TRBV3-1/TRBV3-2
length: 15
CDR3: CASSSPGGSSYEQYF

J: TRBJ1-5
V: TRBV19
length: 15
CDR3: CASSRYQGLGQPQHF

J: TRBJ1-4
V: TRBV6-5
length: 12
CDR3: CASTRVSEKLFF

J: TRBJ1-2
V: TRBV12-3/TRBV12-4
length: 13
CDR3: CASGLFSRGQNTF

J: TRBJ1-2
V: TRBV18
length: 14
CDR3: CASSPPWARQGYTF

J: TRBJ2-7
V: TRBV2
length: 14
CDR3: CASSRLVSSYEQYF

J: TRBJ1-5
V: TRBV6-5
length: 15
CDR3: CASRRQGLLNQPQHF

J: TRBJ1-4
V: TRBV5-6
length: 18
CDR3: CASSSGTGGTETNEKLFF

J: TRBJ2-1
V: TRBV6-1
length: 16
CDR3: CASSELGQGPYNEQFF

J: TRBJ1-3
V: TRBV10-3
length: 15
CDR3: CAIRDTGFSGNTIYF

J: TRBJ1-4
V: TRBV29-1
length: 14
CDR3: CSATAGTANEKLFF

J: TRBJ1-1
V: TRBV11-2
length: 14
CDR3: CASSLDPGDTEAFF

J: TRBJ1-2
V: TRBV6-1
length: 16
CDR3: CASSETPGQVNYGYTF

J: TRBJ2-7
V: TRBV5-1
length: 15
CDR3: CASSLAGRSSYEQYF

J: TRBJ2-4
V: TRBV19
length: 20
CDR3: CASSYSSSGTGESAKNIQYF

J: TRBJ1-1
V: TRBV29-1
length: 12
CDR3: CSVRDRVTEAFF

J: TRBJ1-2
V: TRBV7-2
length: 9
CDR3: CASSLPDTF

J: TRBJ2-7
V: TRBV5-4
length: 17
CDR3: CASSRAGAGKSSYEQYF

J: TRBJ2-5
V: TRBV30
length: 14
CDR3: CAWSVIAGQETQYF

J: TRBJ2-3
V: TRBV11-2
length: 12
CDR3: CASSLSQVSQYF

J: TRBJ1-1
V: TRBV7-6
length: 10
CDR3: CWGRSTEAFF

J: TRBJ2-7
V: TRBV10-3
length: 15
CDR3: CAIRDLDRGHYEQYF

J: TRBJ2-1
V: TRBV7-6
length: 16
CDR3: CASSLGGQGTYNEQFF

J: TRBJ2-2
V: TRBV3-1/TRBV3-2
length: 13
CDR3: CASRRGPSGELFF

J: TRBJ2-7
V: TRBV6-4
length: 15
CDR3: CASTERDRGFHEQYF

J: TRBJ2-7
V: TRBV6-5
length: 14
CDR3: CASRLTSGGYEQYF

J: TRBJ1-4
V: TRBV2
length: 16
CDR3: CASSPYGSGLNEKLFF

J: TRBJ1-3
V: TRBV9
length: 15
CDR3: CASSLLGQGRDTIYF

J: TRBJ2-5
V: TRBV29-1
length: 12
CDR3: CSDETGAETQYF

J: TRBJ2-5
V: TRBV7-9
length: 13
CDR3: CASSWAGKETQYF

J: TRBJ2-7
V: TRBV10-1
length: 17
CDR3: CASSPGIAGGQIDEQYF

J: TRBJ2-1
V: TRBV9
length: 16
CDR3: CASSVDGTSGVREQFF

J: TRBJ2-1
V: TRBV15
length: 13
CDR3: CATGLAGPHEQFF

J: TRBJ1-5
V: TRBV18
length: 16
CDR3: CASSPREWGGNQPQHF

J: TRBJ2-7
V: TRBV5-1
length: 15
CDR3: CASSPQWGGTYEQYF

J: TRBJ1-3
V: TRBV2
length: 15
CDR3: CASRGLGVTGNTIYF

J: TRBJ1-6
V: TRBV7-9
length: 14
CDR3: CASSLGQMDSPLHF

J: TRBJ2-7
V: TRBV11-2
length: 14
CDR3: CASRIWDMAYEQYF

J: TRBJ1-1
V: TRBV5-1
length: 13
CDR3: CASSLAGATEAFF

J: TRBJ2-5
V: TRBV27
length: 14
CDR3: CASSLGSVGQTQYF

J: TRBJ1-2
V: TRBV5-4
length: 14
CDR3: CASSRDRTQYGYTF

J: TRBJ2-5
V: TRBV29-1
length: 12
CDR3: CSFGTVQETQYF

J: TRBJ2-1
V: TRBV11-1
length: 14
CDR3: CASSLVRAGNEQFF

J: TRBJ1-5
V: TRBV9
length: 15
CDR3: CASSVTSGVREPQHF

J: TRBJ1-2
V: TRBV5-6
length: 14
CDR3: CASSERGRNYGYTF